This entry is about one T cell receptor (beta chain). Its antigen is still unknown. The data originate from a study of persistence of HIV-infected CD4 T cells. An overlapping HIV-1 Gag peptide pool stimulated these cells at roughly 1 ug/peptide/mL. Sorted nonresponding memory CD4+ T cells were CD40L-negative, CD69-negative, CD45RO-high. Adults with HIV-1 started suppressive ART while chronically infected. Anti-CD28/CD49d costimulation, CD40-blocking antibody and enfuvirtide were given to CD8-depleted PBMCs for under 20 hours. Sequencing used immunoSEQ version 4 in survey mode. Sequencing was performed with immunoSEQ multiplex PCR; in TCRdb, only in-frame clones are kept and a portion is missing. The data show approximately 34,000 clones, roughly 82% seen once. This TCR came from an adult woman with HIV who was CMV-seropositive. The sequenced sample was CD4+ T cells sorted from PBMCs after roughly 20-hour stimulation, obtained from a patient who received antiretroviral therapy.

The chain's CDR3 is CSVDRSLGTEAFF. The CDR3 DNA sequence: TGCAGCGTTGATCGGTCTCTGGGCACTGAAGCTTTCTTT. The chain combines TRBV29-1 with TRBJ1-1; no reliable D call. CDR1 and CDR2 (germline): SQVTM, ANQGSEA. V gave up 3 bases and J gave up 4 bases, with 12 bases separating them. The CDR3 consists of 13 residues.